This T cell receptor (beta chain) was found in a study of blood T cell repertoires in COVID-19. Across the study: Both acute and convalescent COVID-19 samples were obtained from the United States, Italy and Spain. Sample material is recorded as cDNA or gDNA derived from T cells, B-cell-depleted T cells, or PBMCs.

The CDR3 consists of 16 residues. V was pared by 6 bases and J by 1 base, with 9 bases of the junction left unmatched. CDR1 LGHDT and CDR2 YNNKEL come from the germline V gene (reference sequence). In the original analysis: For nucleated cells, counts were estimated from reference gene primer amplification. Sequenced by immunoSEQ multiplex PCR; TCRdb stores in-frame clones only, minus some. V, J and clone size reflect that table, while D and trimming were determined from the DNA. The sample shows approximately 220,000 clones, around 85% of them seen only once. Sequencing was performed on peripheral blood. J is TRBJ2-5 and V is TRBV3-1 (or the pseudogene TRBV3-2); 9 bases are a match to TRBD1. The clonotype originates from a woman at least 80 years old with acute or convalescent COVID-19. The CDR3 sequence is CASSLPTGGGQETQYF. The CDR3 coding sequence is TGTGCCAGCAGTCTTCCGACAGGGGGGGGCCAAGAGACCCAGTACTTC.